The sequence of this T cell receptor beta chain was determined in a study of graft-versus-host responses after intestinal transplantation. The wider study: Among the recipients, transplants were multivisceral, liver-intestinal, or isolated intestinal. Recipients across the board were started on anti-thymocyte globulin induction, then kept on tacrolimus and steroids for roughly 3 years.

Concerning this clone: Its antigen remains unidentified.

Sequenced by immunoSEQ multiplex PCR; TCRdb stores in-frame clones only, minus some. The table has 35,000 to 45,000 clones, about 95% seen once. Broader study findings: The presence of high graft-versus-host to host-versus-graft clonal ratios in allografts characterized patients with graft-donor T cell macrochimerism. GvH clones occurred in recipient marrow; some first appeared in ileum or blood.

This specimen consisted of PBMCs, obtained 16 days after intestinal transplant. The TCR sequence derives from a human patient who received an intestinal transplant, so some T cells may come from the graft donor.

The CDR3 spells CASSSTGSSDTQYF. The CDR3 DNA follows: TGTGCCAGCAGCTCGACCGGGTCTTCAGATACGCAGTATTTT. The chain joins TRBV7-3 to TRBJ2-3; D uncertain. Germline-derived CDR1 and CDR2 are SGHTA and FQGTGA. The CDR3 has 14 residues. V shed 4 bases and J shed 4 bases, with 12 bases lying between them.